These 23 T cell receptor beta chains were all obtained from the same sample, sequenced in a study of blood T cell repertoires in COVID-19. Sequencing was performed with immunoSEQ multiplex PCR; in TCRdb, only in-frame clones are kept and a portion is missing. This repertoire shows about 58,000 clones, nearly 90% found once; its top ten account for roughly an eighth. The sequenced sample was peripheral blood. All receptors come from a man between 60 and 75 years old with active COVID-19.

The genes are TRBV7-9 and TRBJ1-5; D uncertain. The CDR3 totals 12 residues. Trimming stripped 1 base from V and 7 bases from J, with 5 bases between. Germline V CDR1 and CDR2: SEHNR, FQNEAQ (reference sequence). As DNA, the CDR3 is TGTGCCAGCAGCTTAGGGCAGCAGCCCCAGCATTTT. Translating it yields CASSLGQQPQHF.

V and J are TRBV6-5 and TRBJ2-7; 11 nucleotides match TRBD1. Germline loops: CDR1 MNHEY, CDR2 SVGAGI. J gave up 6 bases and V 6 bases, and 7 bases lay outside the gene matches. There are 14 residues in the CDR3. The CDR3 region has the DNA TGTGCCAGCAGGGGGACAGGGGGTTTGTTCGAGCAGTACTTC. Translating gives CASRGTGGLFEQYF.

This clone has just one count. The V call is TRBV7-2, the J call TRBJ1-2; 10 bases match TRBD1. CDR3 length: 15 residues. Germline V gives CDR1 SGHTA, CDR2 FQGNSA. V lost 4 bases and J lost 7; bases outside the gene matches: 9. The CDR3 sequence: CASSSRDRGPAGYTF. The CDR3, as DNA: TGTGCCAGCAGCTCACGGGACAGGGGTCCGGCTGGCTACACCTTC.

The CDR3 DNA reads TGTGCCAGCAGTTACGGCTCCGCTGAAGCTTTCTTT. It encodes CASSYGSAEAFF. The genes are TRBV6-2 or TRBV6-3 and TRBJ1-1, with D hard to call. Germline CDR1 MNHEY, CDR2 SVGEGT. V lost 2 bases and J lost 6, with 7 bases in between. The CDR3 contains 12 residues.

This clone was seen a few times. V usage is TRBV6-6 and J usage is TRBJ1-2; unclear D gene. CDR3 length: 12 residues. Germline V lookup: CDR1 MNHNY, CDR2 SVGAGI (reference sequence). V gave up 10 bases and J gave up 5 bases, with 14 bases separating them. In DNA form, the CDR3 reads TGTGCCACCTATAGGACGGGGTATGGCTACACCTTC. Its protein product is CATYRTGYGYTF.

The chain has TRBV4-2 and TRBJ1-1; 7 nucleotides match TRBD1. The CDR3 sequence is 17 residues long. J gave up 4 bases and V 1 base, and 12 bases lay outside the gene matches. Looked up from germline, CDR1 is LGHNA and CDR2 is YNFKEQ. CDR3 region: CASSQGSATGYSTEAFF. CDR3 bases: TGTGCCAGCAGCCAAGGGAGTGCGACAGGGTACAGCACTGAAGCTTTCTTT.

The chain combines TRBV11-2 with TRBJ1-5; D is unresolved. Trimming pared 4 bases from V and 0 bases from J, leaving 7 bases between. Germline-derived CDR1 and CDR2 are SGHAT and FQNNGV. The CDR3 is made up of 14 amino acids. CDR3 residues: CASSSDFSNQPQHF. The CDR3 nucleotides are TGTGCCAGCAGCTCGGACTTTAGCAATCAGCCCCAGCATTTT.

The gene calls are TRBV5-1 and TRBJ2-2; 8 positions agree with TRBD2. The CDR3 is 16 residues long. The germline V gene has CDR1 SGHRS and CDR2 YFSETQ. V shed 4 bases and J 0 bases; nucleotides not matched to a gene: 5. The CDR3 nucleotides are TGCGCCAGCAGCCCTCGACTAGCGACGAACACCGGGGAGCTGTTTTTT. Encoded protein: CASSPRLATNTGELFF.

This sequence joins TRBV5-1 and TRBJ1-3, with TRBD1 as a possible D gene (5 bases). CDR3 length: 13 residues. CDR1 is SGHRS, CDR2 YFSETQ, per germline. V lost 0 bases to trimming and J lost 4 bases, with 5 bases between them. The CDR3 is CASSLEGGNTIYF. CDR3 coding DNA: TGCGCCAGCAGCTTGGAGGGGGGAAACACCATATATTTT.

The chain has TRBV10-3 and TRBJ1-4, with D perhaps matching TRBD1 (5 bases). The CDR3 consists of 15 residues. Trimming removed 4 bases from V and 0 bases from J, with 9 bases in between. CDR1 is ENHRY and CDR2 is SYGVKD in the germline V gene. CDR3 DNA sequence: TGTGCCATCAGTGGGGGCGTGGCAACTAATGAAAAACTGTTTTTT. Translating it yields CAISGGVATNEKLFF.

J is TRBJ2-1 and V is TRBV6-5, with a weak D call TRBD2 (6 bases). CDR3 size: 15 residues. Germline V gene data show CDR1 as MNHEY and CDR2 as SVGAGI. Trimming pared 5 bases from V and 3 bases from J, leaving 14 bases between. The CDR3 protein is CASSRRGPGYNEQFF. DNA of the CDR3: TGTGCCAGCAGTAGGAGGGGTCCGGGCTACAATGAGCAGTTCTTC.

The genes are TRBV19 and TRBJ2-4; 11 bases are a match to TRBD2. The CDR3 loop spans 19 amino acids. Per germline, CDR1 LNHDA and CDR2 SQIVND (reference sequence). Losses at the gene ends were 5 bases for V and 1 base for J; bases not matched to a gene: 13. CDR3 protein: CASSPQLAGATPAKNIQYF. CDR3 nucleotides: TGTGCCAGTAGTCCACAACTAGCGGGAGCGACACCGGCCAAAAACATTCAGTACTTC.

The rearrangement joins TRBV7-2 to TRBJ2-7; 9 bases map to TRBD2. This CDR3 has 15 amino acids. CDR1 and CDR2 from the germline V gene are SGHTA and FQGNSA. Trimming cost V 3 bases and J 6 bases; bases outside gene matches: 9. DNA of the CDR3: TGTGCCAGCAGCTTGATTTTAGGGACTAGCATCGAGCAGTACTTC. It translates to CASSLILGTSIEQYF.

For the CDR3, the DNA is TGTGCCAGCAGTTCTGGAGGCACCTACGAGCAGTACTTC. Protein sequence: CASSSGGTYEQYF. The chain is built from TRBV5-4 and TRBJ2-7, with a tentative D call TRBD2 (5 bases). The CDR3 spans 13 residues. Germline assignment: CDR1 SGHNT and CDR2 YYREEE (reference sequence). V was cut by 5 bases and J by 2 bases, with 11 bases left in between.

The V and J genes are TRBV2 and TRBJ1-2, with TRBD1 as a possible D gene (5 bases). Trimming stripped 3 bases from V and 0 bases from J, with 8 bases between. Germline lookup yields CDR1 SNHLY and CDR2 FYNNEI. The CDR3 has 14 amino acids. Here the CDR3 reads CASSDTGANYGYTF. The CDR3 DNA reads as TGTGCCAGCAGTGATACGGGGGCTAACTATGGCTACACCTTC.

This clone was seen more than once but under ten times. The chain employs TRBV5-1 and TRBJ2-5; 8 nucleotides line up with TRBD1. This CDR3 has 16 residues. Trimming took 0 bases from V and 5 from J; bases not matched to a gene: 9. The germline V gene has CDR1 SGHRS and CDR2 YFSETQ. CDR3 protein: CASSLAPQGARETQYF. In nucleotides, the CDR3 is TGCGCCAGCAGCTTGGCCCCGCAGGGGGCCAGGGAGACCCAGTACTTC.

This chain connects TRBV9 to TRBJ1-6; D possibly corresponds to TRBD1 (6 bases). The CDR3 extends over 15 amino acids. Germline-derived CDR1 and CDR2 are SGDLS and YYNGEE. V dropped 3 bases and J dropped 6 bases, with 13 bases sitting between them. CDR3 protein: CASSDGQPVNSPLHF. In nucleotides, the CDR3 is TGTGCCAGCAGCGACGGACAGCCAGTTAATTCACCCCTCCACTTT.

J is TRBJ2-2 and V is TRBV11-2; possibly TRBD2 for D (6 bases). Germline V gene sequence: CDR1 SGHAT, CDR2 FQNNGV. This CDR3 is built from 15 residues. The V gene lost 0 bases and the J gene lost 6 bases, with 11 bases spanning the gap. The CDR3 here is CASSLDRWGAGELFF. Written as DNA, the CDR3 is TGTGCCAGCAGCTTAGATCGGTGGGGGGCCGGGGAGCTGTTTTTT. Drawing the rest from reference TRBV11-2 and TRBJ2-2, the complete variable domain is EAGVAQSPRYKIIEKRQSVAFWCNPISGHATLYWYQQILGQGPKLLIQFQNNGVVDDSQLPKDRFSAERLKGVDSTLKIQPAKLEDSAVYLCASSLDRWGAGELFFGEGSRLTVL.

The rearrangement links TRBV4-3 to TRBJ2-3; D might be TRBD2 (5 bases). Germline assignment: CDR1 LGHNA and CDR2 YSLEER. Trimming took 4 bases from V and 2 from J, leaving 16 bases between them. The CDR3 totals 16 residues. The DNA for the CDR3 is TGCGCCAGCAGCCCTTCGGCCCAGCGGTACACAGATACGCAGTATTTT. Translating it yields CASSPSAQRYTDTQYF.

The chain combines TRBV15 with TRBJ2-7; perhaps TRBD1 as D (5 bases). The germline gives CDR1 LNHNV, CDR2 YYDKDF (reference sequence). CDR3 length: 15 residues. Trimming took 5 bases from V and 1 from J, leaving 15 bases between them. CDR3 protein: CATSGQGRLSYEQYF. CDR3 nucleotides: TGTGCCACCAGCGGCCAGGGTCGACTTTCCTACGAGCAGTACTTC. Full variable domain (rest looked up from reference TRBV15 and TRBJ2-7): DAMVIQNPRYQVTQFGKPVTLSCSQTLNHNVMYWYQQKSSQAPKLLFHYYDKDFNNEADTPDNFQSRRPNTSFCFLDIRSPGLGDTAMYLCATSGQGRLSYEQYFGPGTRLTVT.

Written as DNA, the CDR3 is TGTGCCAGCAGTTTAGACATGAACTATGGCTACACCTTC. Its translation is CASSLDMNYGYTF. This sequence joins TRBV28 and TRBJ1-2, with D hard to call. This CDR3 has 13 residues. The germline V and J ends were trimmed by 2 bases and 2 bases, with 6 bases remaining between them. Looked up from germline, CDR1 is MDHEN and CDR2 is SYDVKM.

The chain is built from TRBV7-6 and TRBJ1-3, with D possibly being TRBD1 (6 bases). In germline, CDR1 is SGHVS, CDR2 FNYEAQ. The CDR3 totals 17 residues. Trimming stripped 4 bases from V and 0 bases from J, with 16 bases between. The CDR3 protein is CASSSGPGHSSGNTIYF. DNA for the CDR3: TGTGCCAGCAGCTCGGGACCGGGACATAGCTCTGGAAACACCATATATTTT.

The genes are TRBV18 and TRBJ2-1, with 10 bases aligning to TRBD1. Trimming removed 4 bases from V and 7 bases from J; junction bases left unmatched: 7. The CDR3 has 15 residues. Germline V gene data show CDR1 as KGHSH and CDR2 as LQKENI. The chain's CDR3 is CASSLIPGQGNEQFF. The CDR3 DNA reads TGTGCCAGCTCACTCATACCGGGACAGGGGAATGAGCAGTTCTTC.